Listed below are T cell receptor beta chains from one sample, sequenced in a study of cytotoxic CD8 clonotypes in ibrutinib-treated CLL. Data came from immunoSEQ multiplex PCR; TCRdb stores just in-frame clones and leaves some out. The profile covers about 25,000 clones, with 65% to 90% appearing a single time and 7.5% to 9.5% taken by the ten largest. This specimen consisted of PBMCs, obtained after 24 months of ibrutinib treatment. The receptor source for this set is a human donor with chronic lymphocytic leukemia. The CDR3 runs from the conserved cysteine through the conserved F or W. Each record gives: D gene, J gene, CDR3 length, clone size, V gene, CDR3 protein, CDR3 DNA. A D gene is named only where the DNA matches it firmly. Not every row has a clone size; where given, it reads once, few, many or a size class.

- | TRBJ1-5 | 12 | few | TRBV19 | CASSLLQQPQHF | TGTGCCAGTAGCCTCCTTCAGCAGCCCCAGCATTTT
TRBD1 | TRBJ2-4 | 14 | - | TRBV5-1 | CASRTGTGSNIQYF | TGCGCCAGCAGGACCGGGACAGGGAGTAACATTCAGTACTTC
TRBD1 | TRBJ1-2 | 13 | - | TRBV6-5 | CASIGGDNYGYTF | TGTGCCAGCATAGGGGGCGATAACTATGGCTACACCTTC
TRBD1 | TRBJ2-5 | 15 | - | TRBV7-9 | CASSFPGQGLETQYF | TGTGCCAGCAGCTTCCCCGGACAGGGTTTGGAGACCCAGTACTTC
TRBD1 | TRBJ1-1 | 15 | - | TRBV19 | CASTNRGTGNTEAFF | TGTGCCAGTACCAACAGGGGGACGGGGAACACTGAAGCTTTCTTT
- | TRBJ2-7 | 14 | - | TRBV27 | CASSFNGHNYEQYF | TGCGCCAGCAGTTTTAACGGGCATAACTACGAGCAGTACTTC
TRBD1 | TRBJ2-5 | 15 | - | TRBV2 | CASSNNRGLLETQYF | TGTGCCAGCAGCAACAACAGGGGGCTTTTAGAGACCCAGTACTTC
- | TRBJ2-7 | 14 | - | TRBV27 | CASSFNGHNYEQYF | TGTGCCAGCAGTTTTAACGGGCATAACTACGAGCAGTACTTC
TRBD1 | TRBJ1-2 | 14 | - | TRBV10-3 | CAISEIGTAYGYTF | TGTGCCATCAGTGAGATTGGGACAGCCTATGGCTACACCTTC
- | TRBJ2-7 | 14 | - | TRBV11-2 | CASSHPPPGVKQYF | TGTGCCAGCAGCCATCCCCCCCCGGGGGTGAAGCAGTACTTC
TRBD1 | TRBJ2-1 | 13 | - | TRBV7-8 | CASRSGGPNEQFF | TGTGCCAGCAGATCAGGGGGCCCCAATGAGCAGTTCTTC
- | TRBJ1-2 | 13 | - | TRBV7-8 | CASSLDSGYGYTF | TGTGCCAGCAGCTTAGATTCGGGTTATGGCTACACCTTC
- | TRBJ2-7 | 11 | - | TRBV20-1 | CSARGPYEQYF | TGCAGTGCTAGGGGGCCCTACGAGCAGTACTTC
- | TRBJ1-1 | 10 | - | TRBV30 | CGRGFSEAFF | TGCGGACGCGGGTTCTCTGAAGCTTTCTTT
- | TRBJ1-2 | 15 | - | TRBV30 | CAWGPLTGYYYGYTF | TGTGCCTGGGGGCCACTCACAGGGTACTACTATGGCTACACCTTC
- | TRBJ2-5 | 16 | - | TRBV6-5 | CASSYAGVANQETQYF | TGTGCCAGCAGTTACGCAGGGGTCGCGAACCAAGAGACCCAGTACTTC
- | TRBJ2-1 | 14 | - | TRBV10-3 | CAISVQTGYNEQFF | TGTGCCATCAGTGTCCAGACGGGCTACAATGAGCAGTTCTTC
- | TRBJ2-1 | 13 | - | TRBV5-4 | CASSLRGSNEQFF | TGTGCCAGCAGCTTAAGGGGCTCCAATGAGCAGTTCTTC
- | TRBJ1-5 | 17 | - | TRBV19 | CASSANRPGLSNQPQHF | TGTGCCAGTAGTGCTAACCGCCCGGGATTAAGCAATCAGCCCCAGCATTTT
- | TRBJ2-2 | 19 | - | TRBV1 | CTSSQEGGQGAGGTGELFF | TGCACCAGCAGCCAAGAGGGGGGACAGGGGGCCGGCGGAACCGGGGAGCTGTTTTTT
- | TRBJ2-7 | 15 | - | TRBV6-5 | CASSYLRAGGYEQYF | TGTGCCAGCAGTTACCTCAGGGCTGGGGGGTACGAGCAGTACTTC
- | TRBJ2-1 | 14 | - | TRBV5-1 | CASSLRQFYNEQFF | TGCGCCAGCAGCTTGCGACAGTTCTACAATGAGCAGTTCTTC
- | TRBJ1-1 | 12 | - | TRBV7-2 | CASSLRGAEAFF | TGTGCCAGCAGCTTGAGGGGAGCTGAAGCTTTCTTT
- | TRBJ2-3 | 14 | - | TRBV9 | CASSDQGFTDTQYF | TGTGCCAGCAGCGACCAGGGATTCACAGATACGCAGTATTTT
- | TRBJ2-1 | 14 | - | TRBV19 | CASSIDRGRREQFF | TGTGCCAGTAGTATAGACAGGGGTCGTCGTGAGCAGTTCTTC
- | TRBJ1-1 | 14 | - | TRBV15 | CATSRDRGNTEAFF | TGTGCCACCAGCAGAGACAGGGGTAACACTGAAGCTTTCTTT
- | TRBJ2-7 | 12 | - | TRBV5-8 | CASSLVGYEQYF | TGTGCCAGCAGCTTGGTGGGCTACGAGCAGTACTTC
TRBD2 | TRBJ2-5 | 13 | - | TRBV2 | CASSGTNQETQYF | TGTGCCAGCTCCGGGACTAACCAAGAGACCCAGTACTTC
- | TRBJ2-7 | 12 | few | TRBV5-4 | CASSLGLGEQYF | TGTGCCAGCAGCCTTGGTCTGGGCGAGCAGTACTTC
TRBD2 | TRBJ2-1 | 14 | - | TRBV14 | CASSPRLAYNEQFF | TGTGCCAGCAGCCCCCGACTAGCATACAATGAGCAGTTCTTC
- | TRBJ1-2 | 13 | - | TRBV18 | CASSPTVDYGYTF | TGTGCCAGCTCACCGACAGTGGACTATGGCTACACCTTC
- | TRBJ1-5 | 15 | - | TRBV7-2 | CASSLAPGGGQPQHF | TGTGCCAGCAGCTTAGCCCCGGGGGGGGGTCAGCCCCAGCATTTT
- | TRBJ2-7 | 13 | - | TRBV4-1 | CASSQGAQYEQYF | TGCGCCAGCAGCCAAGGGGCCCAGTACGAGCAGTACTTC
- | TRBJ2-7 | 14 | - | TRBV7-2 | CASSFDHSSYEQYF | TGTGCCAGCAGCTTTGACCATAGCTCCTACGAGCAGTACTTC
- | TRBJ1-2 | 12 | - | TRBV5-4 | CASSWRGNGYTF | TGTGCCAGCAGCTGGCGGGGGAATGGCTACACCTTC
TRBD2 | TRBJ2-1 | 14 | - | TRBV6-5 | CASSYRGVDNEQFF | TGTGCCAGCAGTTACCGGGGGGTGGACAATGAGCAGTTCTTC
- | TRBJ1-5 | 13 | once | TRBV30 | CAWTRGTNQPQHF | TGTGCCTGGACACGAGGGACCAATCAGCCCCAGCATTTT
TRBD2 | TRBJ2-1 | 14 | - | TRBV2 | CASGKVGGGNEQFF | TGTGCCAGCGGGAAGGTCGGCGGGGGAAATGAGCAGTTCTTC
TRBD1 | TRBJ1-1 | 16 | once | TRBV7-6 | CASSMGPGGGFGEAFF | TGTGCCAGCAGCATGGGACCAGGGGGTGGTTTTGGTGAAGCTTTCTTT
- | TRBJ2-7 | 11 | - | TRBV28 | CASSYLYEQYF | TGTGCCAGCAGTTATCTTTACGAGCAGTACTTC
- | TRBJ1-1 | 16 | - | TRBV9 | CASSVGTRRVNTEAFF | TGTGCCAGCAGCGTAGGGACCAGAAGAGTGAACACTGAAGCTTTCTTT
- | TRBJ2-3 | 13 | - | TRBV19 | CASNGERTDTQYF | TGTGCCAGTAATGGGGAACGCACAGATACGCAGTATTTT
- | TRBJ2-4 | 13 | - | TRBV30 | CAWSVRGLHIQYF | TGTGCCTGGAGTGTAAGGGGTTTACACATTCAGTACTTC
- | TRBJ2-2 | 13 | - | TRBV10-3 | CAISRDTTGELFF | TGTGCCATCAGCCGGGACACCACCGGGGAGCTGTTTTTT
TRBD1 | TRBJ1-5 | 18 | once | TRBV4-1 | CASSQEDGRTGLGQPQHF | TGCGCCAGCAGCCAAGAAGATGGCAGGACAGGTCTGGGTCAGCCCCAGCATTTT
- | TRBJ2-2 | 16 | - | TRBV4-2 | CASSQGPSADSGELFF | TGTGCCAGCAGCCAAGGCCCGTCGGCCGATTCCGGGGAGCTGTTTTTT
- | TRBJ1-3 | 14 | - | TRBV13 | CASILGGSGNTIYF | TGTGCCAGCATCCTCGGAGGCTCTGGAAACACCATATATTTT
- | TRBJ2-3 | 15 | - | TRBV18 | CASSRDGADGDTQYF | TGTGCCAGCTCACGAGACGGGGCCGACGGAGATACGCAGTATTTT
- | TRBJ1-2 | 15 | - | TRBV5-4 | CASSSAGYNNYGYTF | TGTGCCAGCAGCTCTGCGGGTTATAACAACTATGGCTACACCTTC
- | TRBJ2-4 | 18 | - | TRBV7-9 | CASSLGYSPGGTKNIQYF | TGTGCCAGCAGCTTAGGATACTCCCCCGGAGGGACCAAAAACATTCAGTACTTC
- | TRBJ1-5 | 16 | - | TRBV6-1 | CASSDLTGWSNQPQHF | TGTGCCAGCAGTGATCTGACAGGCTGGAGCAATCAGCCCCAGCATTTT
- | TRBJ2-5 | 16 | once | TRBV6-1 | CASSEVLSALQETQYF | TGTGCCAGCAGTGAAGTTTTATCGGCCCTACAAGAGACCCAGTACTTC
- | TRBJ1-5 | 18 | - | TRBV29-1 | CSVASDTARRYSNQPQHF | TGCAGCGTTGCCTCGGACACGGCTCGGAGATATAGCAATCAGCCCCAGCATTTT
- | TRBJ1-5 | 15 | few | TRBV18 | CASSPTGGAEQPQHF | TGTGCCAGCTCACCAACGGGGGGCGCAGAGCAGCCCCAGCATTTT
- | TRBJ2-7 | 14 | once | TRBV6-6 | CASSVPGVGYEQYF | TGTGCCAGCAGTGTACCAGGGGTCGGCTACGAGCAGTACTTC
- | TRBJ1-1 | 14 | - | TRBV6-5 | CASSYYGGPTEAFF | TGTGCCAGCAGTTACTATGGGGGGCCCACTGAAGCTTTCTTT
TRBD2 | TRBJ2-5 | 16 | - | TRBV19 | CASSVELAGDQETQYF | TGTGCCAGTAGTGTGGAACTAGCGGGGGACCAAGAGACCCAGTACTTC
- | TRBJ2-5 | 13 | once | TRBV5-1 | CASSLGPGETQYF | TGCGCCAGCAGCTTGGGCCCTGGGGAGACCCAGTACTTC
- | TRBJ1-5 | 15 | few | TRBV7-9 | CASSPRGGSNQPQHF | TGTGCCAGCAGCCCGCGAGGGGGTAGCAATCAGCCCCAGCATTTT